This paragraph covers one T cell receptor beta chain sequence. The antigen remains undetermined. The data were taken from a study of T cell responses to AZD1222 COVID-19 vaccine. The trim removed 0 bases at V and 5 bases at J, leaving 10 bases unmatched. Looked up from germline, CDR1 is SGDLS and CDR2 is YYNGEE. The CDR3 consists of 17 residues. Study observations and caveats: Repertoire sampling was restricted to post-peak T cell response timepoints. Nearly half of spike-specific TCRs reportedly go after variant regions that carry no mutations. Donors skewed white British and female; clonal diversity was possibly underestimated.

The protocol was immunoSEQ multiplex PCR, while the TCRdb copy is restricted to in-frame clones and leaves out a portion. The repertoire holds approximately 130,000 clones, with approximately 85% as singletons. V gene TRBV9 combines with J gene TRBJ2-7, with 11 bases lining up with TRBD1. Sequencing used peripheral blood, obtained 28 days after the second dose of the MenACWY control vaccine. The TCR was taken from an adult who received the MenACWY meningococcal vaccine as a control. CDR3 coding DNA: TGTGCCAGCAGCGTAGGACAAGCCTGGACAGGGGGCCACGAGCAGTACTTC. The encoded protein is CASSVGQAWTGGHEQYF.